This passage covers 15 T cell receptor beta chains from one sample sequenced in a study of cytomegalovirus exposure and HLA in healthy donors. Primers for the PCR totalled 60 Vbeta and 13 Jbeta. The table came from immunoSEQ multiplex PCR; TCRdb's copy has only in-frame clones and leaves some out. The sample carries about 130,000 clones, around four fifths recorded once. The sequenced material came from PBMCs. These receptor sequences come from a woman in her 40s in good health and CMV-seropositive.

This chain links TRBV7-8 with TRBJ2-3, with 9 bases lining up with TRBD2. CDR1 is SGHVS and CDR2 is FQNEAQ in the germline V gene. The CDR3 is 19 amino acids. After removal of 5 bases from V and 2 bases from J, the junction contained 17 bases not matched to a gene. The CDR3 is CASSPQRLAGLQDTDTQYF. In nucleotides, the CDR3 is TGTGCCAGCAGCCCCCAGCGCCTAGCGGGGCTGCAAGACACAGATACGCAGTATTTT.

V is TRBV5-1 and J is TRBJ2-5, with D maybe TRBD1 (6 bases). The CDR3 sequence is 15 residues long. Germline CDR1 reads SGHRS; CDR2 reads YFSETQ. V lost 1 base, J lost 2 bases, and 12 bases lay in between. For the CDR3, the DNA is TGCGCCAGCAGCTTGCAGGGGCGCCTACAAGAGACCCAGTACTTC. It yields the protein CASSLQGRLQETQYF.

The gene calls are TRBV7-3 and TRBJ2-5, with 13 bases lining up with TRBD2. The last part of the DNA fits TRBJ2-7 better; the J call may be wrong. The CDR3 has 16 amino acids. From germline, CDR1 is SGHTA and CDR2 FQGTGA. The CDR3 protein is CASSRGGTSGAYEQYF. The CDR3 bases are TGTGCCAGCAGCCGAGGAGGGACTAGCGGGGCCTACGAGCAGTACTTC.

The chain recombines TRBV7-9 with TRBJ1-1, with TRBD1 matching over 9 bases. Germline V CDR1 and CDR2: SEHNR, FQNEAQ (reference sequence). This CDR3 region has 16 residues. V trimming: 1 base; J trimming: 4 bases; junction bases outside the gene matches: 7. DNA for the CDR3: TGTGCCAGCAGCTTAGGCAACAGGGGGCTGGGCACTGAAGCTTTCTTT. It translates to CASSLGNRGLGTEAFF.

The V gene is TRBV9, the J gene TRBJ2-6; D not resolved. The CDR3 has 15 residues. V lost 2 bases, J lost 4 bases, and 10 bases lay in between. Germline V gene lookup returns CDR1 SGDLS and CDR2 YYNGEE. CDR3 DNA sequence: TGTGCCAGCAGCGTTCAGGCGACCGGGGCCAACGTCCTGACTTTC. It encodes CASSVQATGANVLTF.

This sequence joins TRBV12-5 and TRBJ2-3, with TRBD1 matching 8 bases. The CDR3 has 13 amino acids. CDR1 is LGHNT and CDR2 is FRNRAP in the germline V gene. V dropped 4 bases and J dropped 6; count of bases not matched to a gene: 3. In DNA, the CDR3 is TGTGCTAGTGGTTGGACAGGGTCGGATACGCAGTATTTT. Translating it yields CASGWTGSDTQYF.

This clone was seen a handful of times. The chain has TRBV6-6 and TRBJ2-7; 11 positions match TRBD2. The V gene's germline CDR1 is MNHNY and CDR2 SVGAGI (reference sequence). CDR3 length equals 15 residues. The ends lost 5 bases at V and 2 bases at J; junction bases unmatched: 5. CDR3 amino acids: CASSGGLAETYEQYF. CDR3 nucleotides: TGTGCCAGCAGTGGGGGACTAGCGGAGACCTACGAGCAGTACTTC.

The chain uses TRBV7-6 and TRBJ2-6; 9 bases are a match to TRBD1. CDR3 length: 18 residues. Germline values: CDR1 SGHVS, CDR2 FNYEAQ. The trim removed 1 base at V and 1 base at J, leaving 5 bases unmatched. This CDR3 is CASSLGPGQGSGANVLTF. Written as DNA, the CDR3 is TGTGCCAGCAGCTTAGGACCGGGACAGGGATCTGGGGCCAACGTCCTGACTTTC. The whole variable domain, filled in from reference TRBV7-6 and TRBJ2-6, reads GAGVSQSPRYKVTKRGQDVALRCDPISGHVSLYWYRQALGQGPEFLTYFNYEAQQDKSGLPNDRFSAERPEGSISTLTIQRTEQRDSAMYRCASSLGPGQGSGANVLTFGAGSRLTVL.

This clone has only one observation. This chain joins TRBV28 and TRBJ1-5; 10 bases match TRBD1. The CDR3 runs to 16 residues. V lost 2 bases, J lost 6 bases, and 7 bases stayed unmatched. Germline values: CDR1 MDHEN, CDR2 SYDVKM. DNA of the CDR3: TGTGCCAGCAGTTTAATGGGACAGGGGATCGGTCAGCCCCAGCATTTT. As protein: CASSLMGQGIGQPQHF.

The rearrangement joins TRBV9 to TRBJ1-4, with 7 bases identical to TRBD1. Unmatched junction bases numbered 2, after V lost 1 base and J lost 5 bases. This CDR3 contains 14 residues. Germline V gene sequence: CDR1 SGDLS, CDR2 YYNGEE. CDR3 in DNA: TGTGCCAGCAGCGTACAGGGGGAAAATGAAAAACTGTTTTTT. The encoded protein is CASSVQGENEKLFF.

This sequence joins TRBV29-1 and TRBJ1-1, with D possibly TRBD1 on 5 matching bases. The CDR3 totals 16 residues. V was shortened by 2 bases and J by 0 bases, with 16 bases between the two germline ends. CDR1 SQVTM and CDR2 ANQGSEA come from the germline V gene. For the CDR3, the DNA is TGCAGCGTTGAAACGGGGGAGGAGATAATGAACACTGAAGCTTTCTTT. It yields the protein CSVETGEEIMNTEAFF.

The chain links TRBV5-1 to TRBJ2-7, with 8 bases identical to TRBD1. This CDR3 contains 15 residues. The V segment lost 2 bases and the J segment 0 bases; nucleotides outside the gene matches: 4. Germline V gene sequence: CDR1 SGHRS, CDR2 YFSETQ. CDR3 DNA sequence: TGCGCCAGCAGCTTCAGGGGGCGCCCCTCCTACGAGCAGTACTTC. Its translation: CASSFRGRPSYEQYF.

In nucleotides, the CDR3 is TGTGCCAGCAGTTTCACCGGGAGCACGATTAGCGTACCCTACGAGCAGTACTTC. Translating it yields CASSFTGSTISVPYEQYF. V usage is TRBV28 and J usage is TRBJ2-7, with D possibly TRBD2 on 6 matching bases. Germline loops: CDR1 MDHEN, CDR2 SYDVKM. CDR3 size: 18 residues. The ends were cut back, 3 bases at V and 2 bases at J, with 23 bases in the middle.

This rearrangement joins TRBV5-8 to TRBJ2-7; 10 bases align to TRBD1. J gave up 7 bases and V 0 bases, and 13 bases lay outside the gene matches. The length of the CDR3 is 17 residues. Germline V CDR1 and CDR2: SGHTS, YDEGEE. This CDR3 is CASSLGPMTGGYWEQYF. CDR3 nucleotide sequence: TGTGCCAGCAGCTTGGGGCCGATGACAGGGGGCTATTGGGAGCAGTACTTC.

Here the CDR3 reads CASKGAGGSSEQYF. Written as DNA, the CDR3 is TGTGCCAGTAAGGGAGCAGGGGGAAGCAGCGAGCAGTACTTC. The V gene is TRBV19, the J gene TRBJ2-7; 7 bases map to TRBD1. Per the germline V gene, CDR1 is LNHDA and CDR2 is SQIVND (reference sequence). CDR3 length: 14 amino acids. J lost 6 bases, V lost 7 bases, and 12 bases had no gene match.